One and the same sample provided the 22 T cell receptor beta chains below, sequenced in a study of T cell responses to AZD1222 COVID-19 vaccine. Here immunoSEQ multiplex PCR was the method, and the copy in TCRdb shows in-frame clones only, minus some. This table holds some 120,000 clones, approximately 85% found once. This material consisted of peripheral blood, taken on day 0 of MenACWY control vaccination. The receptors shown here come from an adult in good health.

V is TRBV7-2 and J is TRBJ2-5, with 8 bases that match TRBD1. The CDR3 is made up of 15 amino acids. V lost 3 bases to trimming and J lost 5 bases; unmatched junction nucleotides: 8. The germline V gene has CDR1 SGHTA and CDR2 FQGNSA. The DNA of the CDR3 is TGTGCCAGCAGCTTGGGGACAGGTTATGGGGAGACCCAGTACTTC. Translated: CASSLGTGYGETQYF.

The chain has TRBV4-1 and TRBJ1-2, with D unclear. The CDR3 has 14 amino acids. The V gene's germline CDR1 is MGHRA and CDR2 YSYEKL. V lost 0 bases, J lost 0 bases, and 5 bases lay in between. The CDR3 DNA reads TGCGCCAGCAGCCAAGAGGCGTCTAACTATGGCTACACCTTC. Protein product: CASSQEASNYGYTF.

The chain joins TRBV6-5 to TRBJ1-5, with D unclear. Trimming took 6 bases from V and 4 from J, leaving 10 bases between them. CDR3 length equals 13 residues. The germline CDR1 and CDR2 sequences are MNHEY and SVGAGI. The CDR3 reads CASSSGGNQPQHF. CDR3 in DNA: TGTGCCAGCAGCTCCGGTGGGAATCAGCCCCAGCATTTT.

The gene calls are TRBV5-6 and TRBJ1-6; a possible D gene is TRBD1 (5 bases). Germline V CDR1 and CDR2: SGHDT, YYEEEE. Trimming stripped 1 base from V and 11 bases from J, with 16 bases between. This CDR3 region has 15 residues. CDR3 sequence (DNA): TGTGCCAGCAGCTTGTATGAGGGGAGGTCACCACCCCTCCACTTT. It encodes CASSLYEGRSPPLHF.

Only one count was recorded for this clone. This rearrangement joins TRBV25-1 to TRBJ2-3, with 9 positions matching TRBD2. Germline V gives CDR1 MGHDK, CDR2 SYGVNS. The trim removed 3 bases at V and 2 bases at J, leaving 6 bases unmatched. The CDR3 covers 16 residues. CDR3 in DNA: TGTGCCAGCAGTGACCGACTAGCGGACCTCACAGATACGCAGTATTTT. This translates into CASSDRLADLTDTQYF.

V gene TRBV11-2 combines with J gene TRBJ2-1, with 7 bases aligning to TRBD1. V shed 4 bases and J 3 bases; nucleotides not matched to a gene: 12. There are 17 residues in the CDR3. Germline V gene data show CDR1 as SGHAT and CDR2 as FQNNGV. CDR3 in DNA: TGTGCCAGCAGCTCTCCCCAGGGGGTCTCTTTCTACAATGAGCAGTTCTTC. This sequence encodes CASSSPQGVSFYNEQFF.

This chain joins TRBV18 and TRBJ2-1; 7 bases map to TRBD1. V lost 5 bases and J lost 8; bases outside the gene matches: 9. The germline CDR1 and CDR2 sequences are KGHSH and LQKENI. This CDR3 is built from 14 residues. The CDR3 DNA reads as TGTGCCAGCTCAATGGGGGCAGGGGGTGATGAGCAGTTCTTC. Its translation is CASSMGAGGDEQFF.

The CDR3 here is CASRAGWASGYGYTF. Here the CDR3 DNA reads TGTGCCAGCAGAGCCGGTTGGGCGAGTGGCTATGGCTACACCTTC. The chain is built from TRBV2 and TRBJ1-2; no reliable D call. The germline CDR1 and CDR2 sequences are SNHLY and FYNNEI. The V end was cut by 6 bases, the J end by 4 bases, with 18 bases between. CDR3 length equals 15 residues.

This chain uses TRBV4-2 with TRBJ1-6; 7 bases are shared with TRBD1. The CDR3 runs to 16 residues. J gave up 10 bases and V 0 bases, and 9 bases lay outside the gene matches. The germline V gene encodes CDR1 LGHNA and CDR2 YNFKEQ. The DNA of the CDR3 is TGTGCCAGCAGCCAAGACGGGAGACAGGGACCCTCACCCCTCCACTTT. This translates into CASSQDGRQGPSPLHF.

CDR3 sequence: CASSPPGLRNTEAFF. The CDR3 DNA sequence: TGTGCCAGCTCACCTCCGGGACTCAGGAACACTGAAGCTTTCTTT. The chain uses TRBV18 and TRBJ1-1; weak D call: TRBD1 (5 bases). Trimming took 3 bases from V and 1 from J, leaving 12 bases between them. This CDR3 has 15 residues. Per germline, CDR1 KGHSH and CDR2 LQKENI.

The chain couples TRBV27 to TRBJ1-2; 11 bases match TRBD1. CDR3 size: 14 residues. V shed 5 bases and J 7 bases; nucleotides not matched to a gene: 6. In germline, CDR1 is MNHEY, CDR2 SMNVEV (reference sequence). The chain's CDR3 is CASSPGQGASGYTF. As DNA, the CDR3 is TGTGCCAGCAGTCCCGGACAGGGGGCTTCTGGCTACACCTTC.

The rearrangement joins TRBV6-1 to TRBJ1-1, with D tentatively TRBD1 (6 bases). The CDR3 is made up of 14 amino acids. Germline lookup yields CDR1 MNHNS and CDR2 SASEGT. Trimming cost V 0 bases and J 6 bases, with 11 bases left between them. In DNA form, the CDR3 reads TGTGCCAGCAGTGAAGCGAGGGGGTGGGCTGAAGCTTTCTTT. It codes for CASSEARGWAEAFF.

The chain recombines TRBV4-3 with TRBJ2-7; weak D call: TRBD1 (5 bases). Trimming took 0 bases from V and 2 from J, leaving 11 bases between them. CDR3 length: 15 residues. Germline values: CDR1 LGHNA, CDR2 YSLEER. The DNA for the CDR3 is TGCGCCAGCAGCCAAGATTTCGGACAACCCTACGAGCAGTACTTC. Its translation: CASSQDFGQPYEQYF.

Only a few counts were recorded for this clone. The rearrangement joins TRBV15 to TRBJ1-2; 8 nucleotides align to TRBD1. CDR1 is LNHNV and CDR2 is YYDKDF in the germline V gene (reference sequence). The CDR3 covers 14 residues. The trim removed 1 base at V and 4 bases at J, leaving 2 bases unmatched. As DNA, the CDR3 is TGTGCCACCAGCAGAGTTGACAGGGGCTATGGCTACACCTTC. As protein: CATSRVDRGYGYTF.

This rearrangement joins TRBV7-9 to TRBJ1-4, with no clear D. The V gene's germline CDR1 is SEHNR and CDR2 FQNEAQ (reference sequence). The CDR3 has 15 amino acids. The ends were cut back, 1 base at V and 3 bases at J, with 9 bases in the middle. The DNA of the CDR3 is TGTGCCAGCAGCTTAGGTGTCAGTTCTAATGAAAAACTGTTTTTT. Translating gives CASSLGVSSNEKLFF. The whole variable domain, filled in from reference TRBV7-9 and TRBJ1-4, reads DTGVSQNPRHKITKRGQNVTFRCDPISEHNRLYWYRQTLGQGPEFLTYFQNEAQLEKSRLLSDRFSAERPKGSFSTLEIQRTEQGDSAMYLCASSLGVSSNEKLFFGSGTQLSVL.

The gene calls are TRBV6-5 and TRBJ1-3; D is perhaps TRBD1 (6 bases). The germline gives CDR1 MNHEY, CDR2 SVGAGI. V shed 7 bases and J shed 4 bases, with 14 bases lying between them. This CDR3 region has 14 residues. The CDR3 nucleotides are TGTGCCAGCACCCGAGACAGGCAAGGAAACACCATATATTTT. It is translated as CASTRDRQGNTIYF.

V and J are TRBV7-3 and TRBJ1-1; a possible D gene is TRBD1 (5 bases). The CDR3 has 14 amino acids. Germline lookup yields CDR1 SGHTA and CDR2 FQGTGA. The V end lost 3 bases, the J end lost 4 bases, and 12 bases lay between the germline ends. In DNA form, the CDR3 reads TGTGCCAGCAGCTTGAGCCAGGGATCCACTGAAGCTTTCTTT. Residues: CASSLSQGSTEAFF.

This chain uses TRBV5-4 with TRBJ2-1, with D unresolved. The germline V gene has CDR1 SGHNT and CDR2 YYREEE (reference sequence). CDR3 length: 14 amino acids. The germline V and J ends were trimmed by 0 bases and 8 bases, with 12 bases remaining between them. The CDR3 region has the DNA TGTGCCAGCAGCTTGGGGCCGCCGAGCGATGAGCAGTTCTTC. Its translation is CASSLGPPSDEQFF. The full variable domain, rest sourced from reference TRBV5-4 and TRBJ2-1, is ETGVTQSPTHLIKTRGQQVTLRCSSQSGHNTVSWYQQALGQGPQFIFQYYREEENGRGNFPPRFSGLQFPNYSSELNVNALELDDSALYLCASSLGPPSDEQFFGPGTRLTVL.

This chain joins TRBV3-1 (or the pseudogene TRBV3-2) and TRBJ2-1; TRBD1 matches at 8 bases. Germline CDR1 and CDR2: LGHDT and YNNKEL (reference sequence). Trimming cost V 5 bases and J 7 bases; bases outside gene matches: 7. CDR3 length equals 14 residues. CDR3: CASSSWTGPNEQFF. Here the CDR3 DNA reads TGTGCCAGCAGCTCCTGGACAGGGCCTAATGAGCAGTTCTTC.

The chain couples TRBV7-9 to TRBJ1-3, with a possible D match to TRBD1 (5 bases). Trimming removed 5 bases at V and 1 base at J, with 9 bases between. The CDR3 has 14 amino acids. Germline CDR1 and CDR2: SEHNR and FQNEAQ (reference sequence). The CDR3 DNA reads as TGTGCCAGCAGCCGGGGCGAGTCTGGAAACACCATATATTTT. Translation gives CASSRGESGNTIYF.

The rearrangement joins TRBV3-1 (or the pseudogene TRBV3-2) to TRBJ2-5; 9 positions match TRBD2. The CDR3 contains 16 residues. Germline V lookup: CDR1 LGHDT, CDR2 YNNKEL (reference sequence). J lost 0 bases, V lost 1 base, and 3 bases had no gene match. The CDR3 reads CASSQGRGGYQETQYF. In nucleotides, the CDR3 is TGTGCCAGCAGCCAAGGGCGGGGGGGGTACCAAGAGACCCAGTACTTC.

This clone has only a few counts. This sequence joins TRBV7-9 and TRBJ2-2; 10 bases match TRBD1. The junction had 2 bases not matched to a gene; V was cut back by 5 bases and J by 5 bases. CDR3 length: 14 amino acids. Per germline, CDR1 SEHNR and CDR2 FQNEAQ (reference sequence). CDR3 nucleotides: TGTGCCAGCAGCGACAGGGGGCGAACCGGGGAGCTGTTTTTT. This codes for CASSDRGRTGELFF.